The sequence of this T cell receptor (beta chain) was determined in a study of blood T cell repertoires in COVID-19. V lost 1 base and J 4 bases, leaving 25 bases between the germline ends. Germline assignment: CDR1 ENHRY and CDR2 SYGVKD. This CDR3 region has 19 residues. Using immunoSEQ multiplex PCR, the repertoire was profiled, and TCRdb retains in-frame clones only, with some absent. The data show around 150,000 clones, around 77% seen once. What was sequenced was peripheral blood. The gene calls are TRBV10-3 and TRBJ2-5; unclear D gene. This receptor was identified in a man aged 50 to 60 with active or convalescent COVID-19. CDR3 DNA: TGTGCCATCAGTGAGTGGATTTCGTATCCCAGCAGTCGAGGAGAGACCCAGTACTTC. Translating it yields CAISEWISYPSSRGETQYF.